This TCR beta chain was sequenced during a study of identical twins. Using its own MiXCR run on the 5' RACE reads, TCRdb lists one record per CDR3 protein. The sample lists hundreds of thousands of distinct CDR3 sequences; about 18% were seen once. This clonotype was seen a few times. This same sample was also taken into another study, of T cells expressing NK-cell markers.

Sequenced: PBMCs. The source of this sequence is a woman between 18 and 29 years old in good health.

The CDR3 nucleotides read TGCAGTGCTAGAGATCGGATAGCGGGAGATGTCATTCAGTACTTC. Translation gives CSARDRIAGDVIQYF. The chain recombines TRBV20-1 with TRBJ2-4; 9 bases agree with TRBD2. The CDR3 runs 15 residues. V shed 0 bases and J 9 bases; nucleotides not matched to a gene: 9. Germline V gene sequence: CDR1 DFQATT, CDR2 SNEGSKA (reference sequence).